These T cell receptor beta chains were read from a single sample in a study of cytomegalovirus exposure and HLA in healthy donors. The protocol was immunoSEQ multiplex PCR, while the TCRdb copy is restricted to in-frame clones and leaves out a portion. The profile covers around 100,000 clones, with around 80% appearing a single time and around 3% taken by the ten largest. Source material: PBMCs. These receptors came from a woman aged 18-35 years in good health and CMV-seropositive. Both conserved end residues are part of each CDR3. Fields, in order: D gene, V gene, clone size, J gene, CDR3 length, CDR3 protein, CDR3 DNA. The D gene is left open where the match is weak. Only some rows state a clone size, as once, few, many or a class for expanded clones.

-	TRBV28	-	TRBJ2-3	14	CASKPSGDTDTQYF	TGTGCCAGCAAACCTTCAGGGGACACAGATACGCAGTATTTT
TRBD2	TRBV7-9	few	TRBJ2-2	16	CASSPAGGARTGELFF	TGTGCCAGCAGCCCAGCGGGAGGGGCGCGAACCGGGGAGCTGTTTTTT
TRBD2	TRBV4-1	-	TRBJ2-3	14	CASTERETADTQYF	TGCGCCAGCACGGAGCGGGAGACCGCAGATACGCAGTATTTT
TRBD2	TRBV4-2	-	TRBJ2-7	16	CASSQETGLASYEQYF	TGTGCCAGCAGCCAAGAGACGGGACTAGCCTCCTACGAGCAGTACTTC
-	TRBV20-1	-	TRBJ2-3	11	CSASPSDTQYF	TGCAGTGCTAGCCCCTCAGATACGCAGTATTTT
-	TRBV19	-	TRBJ1-1	13	CASSIRGNTEAFF	TGTGCCAGTAGTATCCGAGGTAACACTGAAGCTTTCTTT
TRBD1	TRBV27	-	TRBJ2-7	14	CASSFTGASYEQYF	TGTGCCAGCAGTTTTACAGGGGCCTCCTACGAGCAGTACTTC
-	TRBV5-1	-	TRBJ1-3	14	CASSLGSGGNTIYF	TGCGCCAGCAGCTTGGGGTCAGGGGGAAACACCATATATTTT
-	TRBV2	-	TRBJ1-1	13	CASSERVNTEAFF	TGTGCCAGCAGTGAGAGGGTTAACACTGAAGCTTTCTTT
-	TRBV5-1	once	TRBJ2-5	15	CASSFGDTLGETQYF	TGCGCCAGCAGCTTCGGGGACACCCTTGGAGAGACCCAGTACTTC
TRBD1	TRBV7-9	-	TRBJ2-1	16	CASSFGIPGQGNEQFF	TGTGCCAGCAGCTTTGGGATCCCGGGACAGGGCAATGAGCAGTTCTTC
-	TRBV10-1	-	TRBJ1-1	14	CASSDSGARTEAFF	TGCGCCAGCAGTGATTCTGGGGCGCGGACTGAAGCTTTCTTT
-	TRBV4-1	-	TRBJ2-7	14	CASSQTGTTHEQYF	TGCGCCAGCAGCCAAACAGGGACGACCCACGAGCAGTACTTC
-	TRBV4-2	-	TRBJ2-5	14	CASSQGAGQETQYF	TGTGCCAGCAGCCAAGGAGCAGGGCAAGAGACCCAGTACTTC
-	TRBV18	-	TRBJ1-2	15	CASSPTGQEIYGYTF	TGTGCCAGCTCACCGACAGGACAAGAAATCTATGGCTACACCTTC
-	TRBV5-1	-	TRBJ2-5	12	CASSEYQETQYF	TGCGCCAGCAGCGAGTACCAAGAGACCCAGTACTTC
TRBD1	TRBV30	-	TRBJ2-2	15	CACPRTGARTGELFF	TGTGCCTGCCCCAGGACAGGGGCGAGGACCGGGGAGCTGTTTTTT
TRBD2	TRBV6-1	-	TRBJ2-7	16	CASSEEWGGWAYEQYF	TGTGCCAGCAGTGAAGAGTGGGGGGGTTGGGCCTACGAGCAGTACTTC
-	TRBV7-8	-	TRBJ1-2	15	CASSLAHATNYGYTF	TGTGCCAGCAGCTTAGCGCACGCGACTAACTATGGCTACACCTTC
TRBD2	TRBV5-1	-	TRBJ2-7	15	CASSLAASGAGEQYF	TGCGCCAGCAGCTTGGCGGCTAGCGGAGCGGGGGAGCAGTACTTC
-	TRBV6-1	once	TRBJ1-5	13	CASGTTGNQPQHF	TGTGCCAGCGGTACCACAGGCAATCAGCCCCAGCATTTT
-	TRBV9	-	TRBJ2-1	15	CASRGYSGTYNEQFF	TGTGCCAGCAGGGGGTATAGCGGAACCTACAATGAGCAGTTCTTC
-	TRBV5-5	-	TRBJ2-1	11	CASSFLNEQFF	TGTGCCAGCAGCTTTCTGAATGAGCAGTTCTTC
-	TRBV6-1	-	TRBJ1-5	15	CASSEAVLYSQPQHF	TGTGCCAGCAGTGAAGCGGTTCTTTACAGCCAGCCCCAGCATTTT
-	TRBV11-2	-	TRBJ1-1	17	CASRNTAGGAVYTEAFF	TGTGCCAGCAGAAACACCGCTGGGGGCGCGGTGTACACTGAAGCTTTCTTT
TRBD1	TRBV2	few	TRBJ2-5	14	CASRQTGGAETQYF	TGTGCCAGCAGACAGACAGGGGGCGCCGAGACCCAGTACTTC
-	TRBV5-1	few	TRBJ2-7	16	CASSLAGAGDLYEQYF	TGCGCCAGCAGCTTGGCCGGAGCAGGGGACCTCTACGAGCAGTACTTC
-	TRBV6-5	once	TRBJ1-1	14	CASSYSPAGTEAFF	TGTGCCAGCAGTTACTCGCCGGCAGGCACTGAAGCTTTCTTT
TRBD2	TRBV7-9	-	TRBJ2-7	14	CASSSGTSGVSWYF	TGTGCCAGCAGCTCCGGGACTAGCGGGGTTTCTTGGTACTTC
TRBD1	TRBV30	-	TRBJ1-1	14	CASPRDREATEAFF	TGTGCCTCCCCTCGGGACAGGGAGGCCACTGAAGCTTTCTTT